This TCR beta chain stems from a study of blood T cell repertoires in COVID-19. Here immunoSEQ multiplex PCR was the method, and the copy in TCRdb shows in-frame clones only, minus some. The sample lists a few hundred thousand clones; around 84% were seen once. The V gene's germline CDR1 is SGHAT and CDR2 FQNNGV. Deletions cut 3 bases from V and 1 base from J, with 7 bases between. The CDR3 has 14 amino acids. The origin of this receptor is a man aged 30-40 years with acute COVID-19. The chain employs TRBV11-2 and TRBJ1-5; D is perhaps TRBD1 (5 bases). Sequenced sample: PBMCs or T cells enriched from blood (not recorded which). DNA of the CDR3: TGTGCCAGCAGCTTTCCAGGGAGCAATCAGCCCCAGCATTTT. Amino acids: CASSFPGSNQPQHF.